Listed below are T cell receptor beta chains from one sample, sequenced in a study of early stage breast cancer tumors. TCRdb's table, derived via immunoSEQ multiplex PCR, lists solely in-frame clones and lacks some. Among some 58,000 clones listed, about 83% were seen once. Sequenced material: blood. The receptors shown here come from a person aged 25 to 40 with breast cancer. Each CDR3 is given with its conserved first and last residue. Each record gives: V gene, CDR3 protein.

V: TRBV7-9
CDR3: CASSSDRGNQPQHF

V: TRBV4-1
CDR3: CASSRAGTGTYEQYF

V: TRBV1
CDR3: CTSSQDESLKMGAVDRAGYEQYF

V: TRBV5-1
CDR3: CASSSSGTGGYTF

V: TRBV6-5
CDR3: CASSYSGSTAHYEQYF

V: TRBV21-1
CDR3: CASSKGYSGTTNTEAFF

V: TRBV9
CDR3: CASSVAMGFTEAFF

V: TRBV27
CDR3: CASSGERRDSSYEQYF

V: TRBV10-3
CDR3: CAISRDRDQPQHF

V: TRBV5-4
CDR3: CASSWAGQGFDTEAFF

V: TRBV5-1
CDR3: CARLAGGQNYEQYF

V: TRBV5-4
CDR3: CASSFRTDLAEAFF

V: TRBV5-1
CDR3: CASSLWSVKNQETQYF

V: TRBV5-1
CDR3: CASSLDGLARVAGELFF

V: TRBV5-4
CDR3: CASSLQFVGEQYF

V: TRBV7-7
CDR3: CASSLEGRHYEQYF

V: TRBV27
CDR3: CAPQAESNYGYTF

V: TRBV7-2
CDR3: CASSLLLAGGHEQYF

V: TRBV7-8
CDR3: CASSAAQGGRTGELFF

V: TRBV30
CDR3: CAWSVQMAGYNQPQHF

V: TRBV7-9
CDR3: CASRELTGEGTDTQYF

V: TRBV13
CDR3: CASSARGTGSNQPQHF

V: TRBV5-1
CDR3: CASSCLDRGDQPQHF

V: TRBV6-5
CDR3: CASSLQGATEAFF

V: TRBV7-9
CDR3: CASTMGQGFMNTEAFF

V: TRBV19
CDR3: CASSPIQGDTEAFF

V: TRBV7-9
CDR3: CASRNLGLAVEQFF

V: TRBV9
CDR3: CASSQAGTDTQYF

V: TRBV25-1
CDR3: CASTSNSGANVLTF

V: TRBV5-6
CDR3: CASSFLDRSEAFF

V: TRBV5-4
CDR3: CASKREAEETQYF